This T cell receptor beta chain is drawn from a study of blood T cell repertoires in COVID-19. The wider study: T cells, B-cell-depleted T cells, or PBMCs provided the cDNA or gDNA that served as material.

Per the original data handling: Nucleated cell counts were estimated from reference gene primer amplification. Method: immunoSEQ multiplex PCR; TCRdb's copy keeps in-frame clones and lacks some. That table supplies the V and J calls and clone size; D and trimming were determined from the DNA. The sample consists of roughly 670,000 clones, 70% to 90% of them appearing once. This CDR3 has 15 amino acids. The J segment lost 2 bases and the V segment lost 6 bases, leaving 8 bases of the junction unmatched. Germline V gene lookup returns CDR1 SGHRS and CDR2 YFSETQ. Material for sequencing was peripheral blood. This receptor was taken from a woman younger than 30 with acute or convalescent COVID-19. This rearrangement joins TRBV5-1 to TRBJ2-7; TRBD1 agrees at 10 bases. The CDR3 protein is CASNPGQGGTYEQYF. The CDR3 coding sequence is TGCGCCAGCAACCCAGGACAGGGGGGGACCTACGAGCAGTACTTC.